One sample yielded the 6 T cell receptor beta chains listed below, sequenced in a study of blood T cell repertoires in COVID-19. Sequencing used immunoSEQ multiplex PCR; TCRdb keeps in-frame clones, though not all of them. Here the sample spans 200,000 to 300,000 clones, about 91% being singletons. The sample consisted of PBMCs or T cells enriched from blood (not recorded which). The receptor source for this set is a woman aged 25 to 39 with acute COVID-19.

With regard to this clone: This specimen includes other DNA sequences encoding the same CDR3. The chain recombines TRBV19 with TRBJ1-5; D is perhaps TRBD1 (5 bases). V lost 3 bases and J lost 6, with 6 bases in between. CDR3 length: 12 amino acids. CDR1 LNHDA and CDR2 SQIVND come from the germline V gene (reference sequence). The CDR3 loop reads CASSIQGQPQHF. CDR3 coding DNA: TGTGCCAGTAGTATCCAGGGTCAGCCCCAGCATTTT.

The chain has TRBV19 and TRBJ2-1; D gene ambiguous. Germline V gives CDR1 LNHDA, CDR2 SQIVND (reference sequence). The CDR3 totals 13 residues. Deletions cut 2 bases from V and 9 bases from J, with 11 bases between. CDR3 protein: CASSITGSGEQFF. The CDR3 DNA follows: TGTGCCAGTAGTATAACGGGTTCGGGTGAGCAGTTCTTC. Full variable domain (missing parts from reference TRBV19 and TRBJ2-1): DGGITQSPKYLFRKEGQNVTLSCEQNLNHDAMYWYRQDPGQGLRLIYYSQIVNDFQKGDIAEGYSVSREKKESFPLTVTSAQKNPTAFYLCASSITGSGEQFFGPGTRLTVL.

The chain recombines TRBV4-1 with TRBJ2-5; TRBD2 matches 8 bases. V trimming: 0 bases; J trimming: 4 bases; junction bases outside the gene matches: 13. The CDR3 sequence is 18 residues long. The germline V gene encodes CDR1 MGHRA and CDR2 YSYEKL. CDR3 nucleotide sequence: TGCGCCAGCAGCCAAGATTTAGCCGGGGGGGGGATCGGAGAGACCCAGTACTTC. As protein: CASSQDLAGGGIGETQYF.

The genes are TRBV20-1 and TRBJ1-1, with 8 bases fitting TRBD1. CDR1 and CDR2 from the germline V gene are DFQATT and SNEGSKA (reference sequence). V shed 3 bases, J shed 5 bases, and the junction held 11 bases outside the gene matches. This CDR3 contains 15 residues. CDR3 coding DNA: TGCAGTGCTAGTTCGGCAGGGGGCCTGTATACTGAAGCTTTCTTT. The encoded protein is CSASSAGGLYTEAFF.

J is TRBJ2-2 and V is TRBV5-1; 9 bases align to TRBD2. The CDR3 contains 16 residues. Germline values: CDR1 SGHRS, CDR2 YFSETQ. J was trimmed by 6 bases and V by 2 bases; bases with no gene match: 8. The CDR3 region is CASSLLIAGVAGELFF. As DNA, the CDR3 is TGCGCCAGCAGCTTATTAATAGCGGGGGTCGCCGGGGAGCTGTTTTTT.

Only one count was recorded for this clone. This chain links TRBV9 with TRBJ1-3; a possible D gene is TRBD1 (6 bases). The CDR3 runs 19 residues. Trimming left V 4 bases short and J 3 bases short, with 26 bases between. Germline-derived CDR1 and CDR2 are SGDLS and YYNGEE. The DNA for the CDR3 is TGTGCCAGCAGCCCCACGACAGGTTGGGGGTTACTCGGTGGAAACACCATATATTTT. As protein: CASSPTTGWGLLGGNTIYF.